This T cell receptor beta chain was documented in a study of early T cells in non-severe SARS-CoV-2 infection. Attached unique molecular identifiers marked individual cDNA molecules. A single record per CDR3 protein comes from TCRdb applying MiXCR to the 5' RACE reads. Of about 44,000 distinct CDR3 sequences listed, 20% to 25% are singletons. Germline V gene sequence: CDR1 MNHEY, CDR2 SMNVEV (reference sequence). The ends were cut back, 4 bases at V and 6 bases at J, with 18 bases in the middle. This CDR3 is 15 amino acids long. The sequences come from whole blood, collected at baseline. The chain carries TRBV27 and TRBJ2-5; possible D gene TRBD2, 6 bases. This clonotype was obtained from an adult who was a healthcare worker with PCR-confirmed SARS-CoV-2 infection or an uninfected control (not recorded which). CDR3 protein: CASSSLPGELKTQYF. The DNA for the CDR3 is TGTGCCAGCAGTTCGCTACCGGGAGAGCTGAAGACCCAGTACTTC.